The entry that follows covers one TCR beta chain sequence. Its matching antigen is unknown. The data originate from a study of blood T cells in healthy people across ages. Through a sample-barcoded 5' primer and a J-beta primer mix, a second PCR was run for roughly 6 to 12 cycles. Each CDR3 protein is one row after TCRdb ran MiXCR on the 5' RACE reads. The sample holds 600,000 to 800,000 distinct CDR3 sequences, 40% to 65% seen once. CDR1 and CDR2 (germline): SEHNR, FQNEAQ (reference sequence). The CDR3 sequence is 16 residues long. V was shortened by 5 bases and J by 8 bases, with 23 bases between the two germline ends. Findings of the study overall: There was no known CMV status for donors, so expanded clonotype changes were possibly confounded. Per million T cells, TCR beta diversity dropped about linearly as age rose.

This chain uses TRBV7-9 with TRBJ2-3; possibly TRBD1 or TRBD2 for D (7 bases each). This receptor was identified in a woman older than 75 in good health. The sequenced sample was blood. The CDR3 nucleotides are TGTGCCAGCAGCCCCGAGACAGGGACTATTTCAGGTACGCAGTATTTT. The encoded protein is CASSPETGTISGTQYF.